Presented here are 24 T cell receptor beta chains from one specimen sequenced in a study of blood T cell dynamics during melanoma immunotherapy. Time point denoted: week 3, after first cycle of checkpoint inhibitor. This table comes from immunoSEQ multiplex PCR, and its TCRdb copy is limited to in-frame clones, with some not included. The sample holds roughly 10,000 clones, about 85% seen once. The source material was blood, sampled from a patient treated with checkpoint blockade. The receptors come from a human donor with melanoma.

V and J are TRBV28 and TRBJ1-5, with D tentatively TRBD1 (5 bases). The CDR3 is made up of 14 amino acids. The V end was cut by 4 bases, the J end by 6 bases, with 13 bases between. Germline lookup yields CDR1 MDHEN and CDR2 SYDVKM. The CDR3 region is CASSSGGGSQPQHF. The CDR3 DNA sequence: TGTGCCAGCAGTTCGGGGGGGGGATCTCAGCCCCAGCATTTT.

This rearrangement joins TRBV4-1 to TRBJ2-7, with 12 bases fitting TRBD1. Germline trimming cut 3 bases from V and 6 bases from J; bases unmatched to any gene: 18. CDR3 length: 19 residues. Germline V lookup: CDR1 MGHRA, CDR2 YSYEKL. DNA for the CDR3: TGCGCCAGCAGCCAGAGGGTATTGTTCCGGGACAGGGGGCAGGTCGAGCAGTACTTC. Translating it yields CASSQRVLFRDRGQVEQYF.

The count of this clone is one. The chain employs TRBV23-1 and TRBJ1-6; maybe TRBD1 (5 bases). TRBV23-1 is filed as an ORF, its function uncertain. Deletions cut 5 bases from V and 7 bases from J, with 9 bases between. CDR3 length: 13 residues. CDR3 protein: CASSSGGNSPLHF. The CDR3 DNA follows: TGCGCCAGCAGTAGTGGGGGGAATTCACCCCTCCACTTT.

The chain couples TRBV28 to TRBJ2-6; 9 positions match TRBD1. Germline V gene sequence: CDR1 MDHEN, CDR2 SYDVKM. CDR3 length equals 22 residues. J gave up 2 bases and V 2 bases, and 19 bases lay outside the gene matches. CDR3 sequence: CASSLGFVGTGKKRTGANVLTF. For the CDR3, the DNA is TGTGCCAGCAGTTTAGGATTTGTTGGGACAGGGAAAAAAAGAACTGGGGCCAACGTCCTGACTTTC. Full variable domain (rest looked up from reference TRBV28 and TRBJ2-6): DVKVTQSSRYLVKRTGEKVFLECVQDMDHENMFWYRQDPGLGLRLIYFSYDVKMKEKGDIPEGYSVSREKKERFSLILESASTNQTSMYLCASSLGFVGTGKKRTGANVLTFGAGSRLTVL.

The V gene is TRBV5-1, the J gene TRBJ1-1, with a weak D call TRBD1 (5 bases). Germline V gene lookup returns CDR1 SGHRS and CDR2 YFSETQ. CDR3 length equals 15 residues. Between the trimmed V and J ends, which lost 2 bases and 0 bases, there was a span of 11 bases. The CDR3 reads CASSFMTDMNTEAFF. In nucleotides, the CDR3 is TGCGCCAGCAGCTTTATGACAGATATGAACACTGAAGCTTTCTTT.

This clone has more than one count but fewer than ten. J is TRBJ1-5 and V is TRBV18; the D gene is possibly TRBD1 (5 bases). This CDR3 contains 14 residues. V lost 3 bases, J lost 3 bases, and 9 bases lay in between. CDR1 KGHSH and CDR2 LQKENI come from the germline V gene. The chain's CDR3 is CASSPGGANQPQHF. CDR3 nucleotide sequence: TGTGCCAGCTCACCTGGCGGGGCCAATCAGCCCCAGCATTTT.

The chain couples TRBV11-2 to TRBJ1-1; TRBD1 agrees at 9 bases. After removal of 1 base from V and 7 bases from J, the junction contained 7 bases not matched to a gene. The CDR3 is 15 residues long. Germline V lookup: CDR1 SGHAT, CDR2 FQNNGV. The CDR3 bases are TGTGCCAGCAGCTTAGGGGGGACAGGGAATGGTGAAGCTTTCTTT. Its protein product is CASSLGGTGNGEAFF.

The DNA for the CDR3 is TGTGCCAGCAGTTGGCGACGGGGGAATGAGCAGTTCTTC. It codes for CASSWRRGNEQFF. The chain carries TRBV6-5 and TRBJ2-1, with a possible D match to TRBD2 (6 bases). This CDR3 contains 13 residues. Germline V gives CDR1 MNHEY, CDR2 SVGAGI. The V gene lost 4 bases and the J gene lost 7 bases, with 11 bases spanning the gap.

The chain is built from TRBV4-1 and TRBJ1-3; TRBD1 matches 7 bases. The CDR3 sequence is 17 residues long. J gave up 0 bases and V 4 bases, and 9 bases lay outside the gene matches. CDR1 is MGHRA and CDR2 is YSYEKL in the germline V gene. CDR3 sequence reads: CASSPRQGASSGNTIYF. The CDR3 DNA follows: TGCGCCAGCAGCCCAAGACAGGGAGCGAGCTCTGGAAACACCATATATTTT.

The chain combines TRBV19 with TRBJ2-3; possible D gene TRBD2, 6 bases. Trimming shortened V by 1 base and J by 1 base, and 9 bases separated the two germline ends. The CDR3 is 15 amino acids. The V gene's germline CDR1 is LNHDA and CDR2 SQIVND (reference sequence). CDR3 region: CASSIVPGGTDTQYF. The CDR3 DNA reads TGTGCCAGTAGTATAGTGCCGGGGGGCACAGATACGCAGTATTTT.

The chain is built from TRBV5-8 and TRBJ2-2; D tentatively reads TRBD1 or TRBD2 (5 bases each). V dropped 4 bases and J dropped 2 bases, with 9 bases sitting between them. This CDR3 is 14 amino acids long. The germline V gene has CDR1 SGHTS and CDR2 YDEGEE. This CDR3 is CASSRGANTGELFF. The DNA of the CDR3 is TGTGCCAGCAGCAGGGGAGCTAACACCGGGGAGCTGTTTTTT. The full variable domain, in which reference TRBV5-8 and TRBJ2-2 provide the parts outside the CDR3, is EAGVTQSPTHLIKTRGQQATLRCSPISGHTSVYWYQQALGLGLQFLLWYDEGEERNRGNFPPRFSGRQFPNYSSELNVNALELEDSALYLCASSRGANTGELFFGEGSRLTVL.

The chain recombines TRBV5-4 with TRBJ1-1; D might be TRBD1 (5 bases). This CDR3 is 16 amino acids long. In germline, CDR1 is SGHNT, CDR2 YYREEE (reference sequence). V lost 0 bases, J lost 4 bases, and 16 bases lay in between. For the CDR3, the DNA is TGTGCCAGCAGCTTGGCCGGGACCCGTGTTGCCACTGAAGCTTTCTTT. Residues: CASSLAGTRVATEAFF.

The chain couples TRBV7-2 to TRBJ2-1, with no clear D. CDR3 length: 12 residues. Germline CDR1 reads SGHTA; CDR2 reads FQGNSA. V dropped 0 bases and J dropped 5 bases, with 2 bases sitting between them. In nucleotides, the CDR3 is TGTGCCAGCAGCTTAGCACACAATGAGCAGTTCTTC. It translates to CASSLAHNEQFF.

The chain couples TRBV7-2 to TRBJ1-1, with TRBD1 as a possible D gene (6 bases). The length of the CDR3 is 15 residues. Germline loops: CDR1 SGHTA, CDR2 FQGNSA. Trimming removed 3 bases at V and 4 bases at J, with 15 bases between. This CDR3 reads CASSFGGGGSTEAFF. The CDR3 region has the DNA TGTGCCAGCAGCTTCGGAGGGGGGGGGAGCACTGAAGCTTTCTTT.

CDR3 coding DNA: TGTGCCAGCAGCTTAGGGGTTCTGGGGTCCCACAATGAGCAGTTCTTC. It encodes CASSLGVLGSHNEQFF. V usage is TRBV7-2 and J usage is TRBJ2-1; D gene uncertain. V lost 1 base to trimming and J lost 5 bases, with 15 bases between them. This CDR3 is 16 amino acids long. Germline CDR1 reads SGHTA; CDR2 reads FQGNSA. Using reference TRBV7-2 and TRBJ2-1 for the parts outside the CDR3, the full variable domain is GAGVSQSPSNKVTEKGKDVELRCDPISGHTALYWYRQSLGQGLEFLIYFQGNSAPDKSGLPSDRFSAERTGGSVSTLTIQRTQQEDSAVYLCASSLGVLGSHNEQFFGPGTRLTVL.

This clone is a singleton in its sample. The CDR3 here is CASSLYYPGNTIYF. In DNA form, the CDR3 reads TGTGCCAGTAGTCTATATTACCCAGGAAACACCATATATTTT. This chain links TRBV19 with TRBJ1-3; no definite D call. This CDR3 is built from 14 residues. Trimming stripped 5 bases from V and 4 bases from J, with 12 bases between. Germline V lookup: CDR1 LNHDA, CDR2 SQIVND (reference sequence).

The CDR3 sequence: CASSQEGTRNEQFF. The CDR3 DNA follows: TGCGCCAGCAGCCAAGAAGGGACTAGAAATGAGCAGTTCTTC. The V gene is TRBV4-1, the J gene TRBJ2-1; 8 bases agree with TRBD2. Trimming took 0 bases from V and 7 from J; bases not matched to a gene: 2. The CDR3 sequence is 14 residues long. Germline values: CDR1 MGHRA, CDR2 YSYEKL.

The genes are TRBV11-2 and TRBJ1-1; 9 bases fit TRBD1. The germline V gene encodes CDR1 SGHAT and CDR2 FQNNGV. This CDR3 has 15 amino acids. With 4 bases clipped from V and 5 bases from J, the junction kept 8 bases outside the gene matches. The CDR3 DNA follows: TGTGCCAGCAGCTCCCGAACAGGGGGCGCGACTGAAGCTTTCTTT. Translated, it gives CASSSRTGGATEAFF.

On this clone itself: The junction and the germline gene differ at one end; a read error may be behind it. This chain links TRBV5-1 with TRBJ1-2; the D gene is possibly TRBD1 (5 bases). The CDR3 length is 16 residues. Germline V gives CDR1 SGHRS, CDR2 YFSETQ. CDR3 DNA sequence: TGCACCAGCAGCTTGGGGGTGGCGGGGCCTAACTATGGCTACACCTTC. As protein: CTSSLGVAGPNYGYTF.

The chain employs TRBV5-4 and TRBJ1-1; D is undetermined. Germline loops: CDR1 SGHNT, CDR2 YYREEE (reference sequence). V was pared by 2 bases and J by 4 bases, with 18 bases between. The CDR3 runs 16 residues. The CDR3 reads CASSLVPGDVLTEAFF. CDR3 nucleotide sequence: TGTGCCAGCAGCTTAGTTCCCGGAGATGTCCTCACTGAAGCTTTCTTT.

This rearrangement joins TRBV18 to TRBJ1-5; D remains ambiguous. The CDR3 is made up of 15 amino acids. Germline CDR1 is KGHSH and CDR2 is LQKENI. Trimming pared 2 bases from V and 3 bases from J, leaving 11 bases between. The CDR3 region is CASSPETGLNQPQHF. The CDR3 DNA reads TGTGCCAGCTCACCAGAAACCGGCCTCAATCAGCCCCAGCATTTT.

The rearrangement uses TRBV7-9 and TRBJ2-2, with D perhaps matching TRBD1 (5 bases). CDR3 length equals 13 residues. Germline lookup yields CDR1 SEHNR and CDR2 FQNEAQ (reference sequence). V was cut by 5 bases and J by 5 bases, with 9 bases left in between. Here the CDR3 DNA reads TGTGCCAGCAGCCCGACAGAGACCGGGGAGCTGTTTTTT. Protein: CASSPTETGELFF.

The CDR3 spells CASSQGASNSPLHF. CDR3 coding DNA: TGTGCCAGCAGCCAGGGGGCGAGTAATTCACCCCTCCACTTT. The chain uses TRBV9 and TRBJ1-6; 8 bases agree with TRBD1. J gave up 6 bases and V 4 bases, and 3 bases lay outside the gene matches. The CDR3 is 14 residues long. CDR1 and CDR2 from the germline V gene are SGDLS and YYNGEE.

The chain is built from TRBV29-1 and TRBJ2-7, with D possibly TRBD2 on 6 matching bases. Deletions cut 1 base from V and 5 bases from J, with 9 bases between. The CDR3 contains 12 residues. CDR1 is SQVTM and CDR2 is ANQGSEA in the germline V gene. CDR3 DNA sequence: TGCAGCGTTGAAGGCGCGGGAAACGAGCAGTACTTC. Translation: CSVEGAGNEQYF.